Given below is one T cell receptor beta chain in context. Naive CD8 cells comprised CD45RO-negative, CCR7-positively selected cells, excluding terminally differentiated effector memory CD45RA+ cells. Germline CDR1 MNHNS, CDR2 SASEGT. The CDR3 has 13 residues. V lost 8 bases to trimming and J lost 2 bases; unmatched junction nucleotides: 3. How the authors handled the data: There were no quality scores in the junction-only immunoSEQ sequences, so filtering differed. Libraries were prepared by immunoSEQ multiplex PCR; TCRdb keeps only in-frame clonotypes and omits some of them. Clone size and V and J calls were adopted from that table, with D and trimming inferred from the DNA. The data show hundreds of thousands of clones, with 98% seen just once and 0.3% held by the top ten. The record originates from a study of shared clonotypes between healthy human individuals.

The source material was naive CD8+ T cells sorted from blood. The chain links TRBV6-1 to TRBJ2-1; 7 bases agree with TRBD2. The sequence was collected from a man aged 25 to 40 in good health. The CDR3 region has the DNA TGTGCCAGCGTGGGAGGGACCTACAATGAGCAGTTCTTC. Encoded protein: CASVGGTYNEQFF.